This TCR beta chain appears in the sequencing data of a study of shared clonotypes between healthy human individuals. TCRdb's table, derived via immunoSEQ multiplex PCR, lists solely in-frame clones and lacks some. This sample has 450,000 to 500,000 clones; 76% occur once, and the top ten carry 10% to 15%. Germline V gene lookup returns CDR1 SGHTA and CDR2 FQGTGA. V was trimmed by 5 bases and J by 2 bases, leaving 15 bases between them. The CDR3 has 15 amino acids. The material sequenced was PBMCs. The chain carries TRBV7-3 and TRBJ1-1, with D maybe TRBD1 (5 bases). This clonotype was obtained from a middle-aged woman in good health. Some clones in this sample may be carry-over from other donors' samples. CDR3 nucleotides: TGTGCCAGCAGCCGAAGCGGGGGGTCCAACACTGAAGCTTTCTTT. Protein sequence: CASSRSGGSNTEAFF.